Below are 13 T cell receptor beta chains sequenced from a single sample in a study of T cell responses to AZD1222 COVID-19 vaccine (dated by TCRdb to about 2021). Taken with the paper, the label for time point translates to: about 28 days (+/-7) after the second vaccine dose. Libraries were constructed by the immunoSEQ multiplex PCR assay. TCRdb stores this immuneACCESS table with in-frame sequences only. Part of the clones is absent; in the studies checked, under half of the shortfall reflects unresolved V genes, and no reason is known for the rest. This sample gives 110,000 to 150,000 clones in total; 92% of them show up just once. Together, the top ten hold roughly 3.4% of the sample. Sequenced here: peripheral blood, sampled 28 days after the second AZD1222 dose. These receptors all stem from an adult who received the AZD1222 COVID-19 vaccine.

The chain couples TRBV29-1 to TRBJ1-2; D is possibly TRBD1 (6 bases). The germline gives CDR1 SQVTM, CDR2 ANQGSEA. V dropped 6 bases and J dropped 8 bases, with 7 bases sitting between them. The CDR3 is made up of 9 amino acids. CDR3 sequence (DNA): TGCAGCGTCGGACAGGGCTACACCTTC. Translating gives CSVGQGYTF.

This chain connects TRBV20-1 to TRBJ2-1; TRBD2 matches at 11 bases. The CDR3 is 15 residues long. In germline, CDR1 is DFQATT, CDR2 SNEGSKA (reference sequence). V dropped 3 bases and J dropped 0; count of bases not matched to a gene: 1. CDR3 amino acids: CSASTSGSSYNEQFF. The CDR3, as DNA: TGCAGTGCTAGTACTAGCGGGAGCTCCTACAATGAGCAGTTCTTC.

The J gene is TRBJ1-1, the V gene TRBV30; D gene uncertain. Per germline, CDR1 GTSNPN and CDR2 SVGIG (reference sequence). This CDR3 comprises 12 residues. With 2 bases removed from V and 6 bases from J, the gap between germline ends came to 10 bases. The CDR3 loop is CAWSPGSPEAFF. The CDR3 DNA reads as TGTGCCTGGAGTCCGGGCTCGCCTGAAGCTTTCTTT.

The chain links TRBV30 to TRBJ1-2; D is unclear. Germline V gene sequence: CDR1 GTSNPN, CDR2 SVGIG (reference sequence). Trimming removed 1 base from V and 0 bases from J, with 12 bases in between. CDR3 length equals 15 residues. The CDR3 loop reads CAWSETSSSNYGYTF. CDR3 coding DNA: TGTGCCTGGAGTGAGACCAGCTCTTCTAACTATGGCTACACCTTC.

The rearrangement uses TRBV2 and TRBJ1-1; 10 bases are a match to TRBD1. The CDR3 is 13 residues long. CDR1 and CDR2 from the germline V gene are SNHLY and FYNNEI. Losses at the gene ends were 5 bases for V and 5 bases for J; bases not matched to a gene: 2. The CDR3 spells CASSRQGATEAFF. In DNA, the CDR3 is TGTGCCAGCAGTCGACAGGGGGCGACTGAAGCTTTCTTT. The whole variable domain, filled in from reference TRBV2 and TRBJ1-1, reads EPEVTQTPSHQVTQMGQEVILRCVPISNHLYFYWYRQILGQKVEFLVSFYNNEISEKSEIFDDQFSVERPDGSNFTLKIRSTKLEDSAMYFCASSRQGATEAFFGQGTRLTVV.

The rearrangement uses TRBV10-3 and TRBJ2-1; D remains unclear. The CDR3 is 12 residues long. Trimming removed 4 bases at V and 3 bases at J, with 4 bases between. CDR1 and CDR2 from the germline V gene are ENHRY and SYGVKD. This CDR3 reads CAISGNYNEQFF. CDR3 bases: TGTGCCATCAGTGGGAACTACAATGAGCAGTTCTTC.

This chain uses TRBV30 with TRBJ1-1; 8 positions match TRBD1. The CDR3 consists of 14 residues. Germline lookup yields CDR1 GTSNPN and CDR2 SVGIG (reference sequence). With V trimmed by 1 base and J by 1 base, 2 bases remained unmatched. This chain's CDR3 is CAWSAGGRNTEAFF. As DNA, the CDR3 is TGTGCCTGGAGTGCAGGGGGCCGGAACACTGAAGCTTTCTTT.

The chain is built from TRBV6-2 or TRBV6-3 and TRBJ2-7; D is unresolved. Germline CDR1 is MNHEY and CDR2 is SVGEGT. This CDR3 contains 14 residues. Trimming pared 5 bases from V and 9 bases from J, leaving 20 bases between. The CDR3 loop reads CASSTPRTLARQYF. CDR3 nucleotide sequence: TGTGCCAGCAGTACGCCCCGGACCCTGGCGCGGCAGTACTTC.

The chain has TRBV7-2 and TRBJ2-3; 12 nucleotides line up with TRBD2. With 5 bases clipped from V and 3 bases from J, the junction kept 6 bases outside the gene matches. Germline CDR1 SGHTA, CDR2 FQGNSA. CDR3 length: 16 amino acids. Here the CDR3 reads CASSLLAGGPTDTQYF. The CDR3 DNA reads as TGTGCCAGCAGCCTGCTAGCGGGAGGGCCGACAGATACGCAGTATTTT.

V gene TRBV7-2 combines with J gene TRBJ1-6; 10 nucleotides line up with TRBD1. CDR1 is SGHTA and CDR2 is FQGNSA in the germline V gene. There are 15 residues in the CDR3. The junction had 5 bases not matched to a gene; V was cut back by 3 bases and J by 9 bases. For the CDR3, the DNA is TGTGCCAGCAGCTTGATGGGACAGGGGACTTCACCCCTCCACTTT. The encoded protein is CASSLMGQGTSPLHF.

The rearrangement uses TRBV27 and TRBJ2-4; D possibly corresponds to TRBD1 (6 bases). The CDR3 runs 18 residues. Per germline, CDR1 MNHEY and CDR2 SMNVEV (reference sequence). Trimming pared 3 bases from V and 1 base from J, leaving 19 bases between. CDR3 loop: CASSLRSGQWAAKNIQYF. Here the CDR3 DNA reads TGTGCCAGCAGTTTGAGGTCAGGACAGTGGGCGGCCAAAAACATTCAGTACTTC.

This chain uses TRBV2 with TRBJ2-1, with a possible D match to TRBD2 (5 bases). Trimming shortened V by 6 bases and J by 6 bases, and 12 bases separated the two germline ends. The CDR3 contains 13 residues. Germline loops: CDR1 SNHLY, CDR2 FYNNEI. The CDR3 loop reads CASRKGGGNEQFF. The CDR3, as DNA: TGTGCCAGCAGGAAAGGAGGAGGCAATGAGCAGTTCTTC.

This clone has only one observation. The chain uses TRBV29-1 and TRBJ1-4; 7 nucleotides align to TRBD1. The CDR3 covers 14 residues. The germline gives CDR1 SQVTM, CDR2 ANQGSEA. The J segment lost 4 bases and the V segment lost 4 bases, leaving 6 bases of the junction unmatched. CDR3 coding DNA: TGCAGCGTTGCCAGACAGGGTTTTAATGAAAAACTGTTTTTT. Translated, it gives CSVARQGFNEKLFF.